This is a list of T cell receptor beta chains from one sample in a study of cytomegalovirus exposure and HLA in healthy donors. Some clones are missing from TCRdb's copy, which holds only in-frame ones; the method was immunoSEQ multiplex PCR. The sample has about 160,000 clones, 75% to 80% seen once. The sample taken for sequencing was PBMCs. The origin of the receptors is a woman between 50 and 59 years old in good health and CMV-seropositive. CDR3s include the opening cysteine and the closing phenylalanine or tryptophan. A D gene is named only where the DNA matches it firmly. The listing skips clone size in some rows; elsewhere it reads once, few, many or a size class.

V gene	J gene	D gene	clone size	CDR3 DNA	CDR3 protein
TRBV6-5	TRBJ2-3	TRBD2	.	TGTGCCAGCAGTTACTCGGGGGGGGGTACGCAGTATTTT	CASSYSGGGTQYF
TRBV5-1	TRBJ2-7	TRBD1	.	TGCGCCAGCAGCGTGGGACAGGGGGCGCGCGAGCAGTACTTC	CASSVGQGAREQYF
TRBV14	TRBJ1-1	TRBD1	once	TGTGCCAGCACCTCATTGTTTGAGGGGGCAACTGAAGCTTTCTTT	CASTSLFEGATEAFF
TRBV7-2	TRBJ2-1	TRBD1	once	TGTGCCAGCAGCCCTTTGGCCCGACAGGGCCATGAGCAGTTCTTC	CASSPLARQGHEQFF
TRBV18	TRBJ1-5	.	.	TGTGCCAGCTCACCACCAGGGGCGCGAGGCCAGCCCCAGCATTTT	CASSPPGARGQPQHF
TRBV5-1	TRBJ2-7	TRBD1	.	TGCGCCAGCAGCTTGGGACAGGGGGCCTACGAGCAGTACTTC	CASSLGQGAYEQYF
TRBV9	TRBJ2-3	TRBD2	.	TGTGCCAGCAGCCTTAGCGGGAGAGGAACAGATACGCAGTATTTT	CASSLSGRGTDTQYF
TRBV2	TRBJ1-1	.	.	TGTGCCAGCAGTGAAAGAGGGAAGGGCACTGAAGCTTTCTTT	CASSERGKGTEAFF
TRBV18	TRBJ1-1	TRBD1	.	TGTGCCAGCTCACCAACGACAGGGATGAACACTGAAGCTTTCTTT	CASSPTTGMNTEAFF
TRBV6-1	TRBJ2-3	TRBD1	.	TGTGCCAGCAGTGAAACGCCCCGGGACAGGCCATATTTT	CASSETPRDRPYF
TRBV19	TRBJ2-1	TRBD2	.	TGTGCCAGTAGGAGGACTAGCGGGGTTTACAATGAGCAGTTCTTC	CASRRTSGVYNEQFF
TRBV28	TRBJ1-2	.	few	TGTGCCAGCAGTTTCCGCAGTGTCTATGGCTACACCTTC	CASSFRSVYGYTF
TRBV6-5	TRBJ2-6	.	.	TGTGCCAGCACTCAGGGTTCCGGGGCCAACGTCCTGACTTTC	CASTQGSGANVLTF
TRBV4-1	TRBJ2-2	.	few	TGCGCCAGCAGCCAAGAAGTGGGGGCCATCTCCGGGGAGCTGTTTTTT	CASSQEVGAISGELFF
TRBV19	TRBJ1-3	.	.	TGTGCCAGTAGTAGCCGGGATTTGGGAGGAAACACCATATATTTT	CASSSRDLGGNTIYF
TRBV4-1	TRBJ2-7	TRBD1	.	TGCGCCAGCAGCCAAGCGGGACAGGCCTCCTACGAGCAGTACTTC	CASSQAGQASYEQYF
TRBV5-1	TRBJ2-3	.	.	TGCGCCAGCAGCCAAAACGGACAGACGGTTGATACGCAGTATTTT	CASSQNGQTVDTQYF
TRBV30	TRBJ2-2	.	.	TGTGCCTGCTTTCGGCAGTCAGGGCTGTTTTTT	CACFRQSGLFF
TRBV5-1	TRBJ2-3	TRBD2	.	TGCGCCAGCAGCTTGACTAGCGGGGCGGGCACAGATACGCAGTATTTT	CASSLTSGAGTDTQYF
TRBV7-8	TRBJ2-4	TRBD2	.	TGTGCCAGCAGCTTAGCACTTCTTCGGGGGGGCCGCGCCAAAAACATTCAGTACTTC	CASSLALLRGGRAKNIQYF
TRBV9	TRBJ1-5	.	.	TGTGCCAGCAGCGTAGGGGGGCTCCAAAATCAGCCCCAGCATTTT	CASSVGGLQNQPQHF
TRBV29-1	TRBJ2-7	.	.	TGCAGCGTTGTCAAGAGGGAGACCTACGAGCAGTACTTC	CSVVKRETYEQYF
TRBV19	TRBJ1-2	.	.	TGTGCCAGTAGTATAATACAGGGTAACTATGGCTACACCTTC	CASSIIQGNYGYTF
TRBV10-3	TRBJ2-3	TRBD2	.	TGTGCCATCACTAGCGGGCAAACAGATACGCAGTATTTT	CAITSGQTDTQYF
TRBV12-5	TRBJ2-2	TRBD2	.	TGTGCTAGTGGTTTGGTAAGACTAGCGGGAGTAACCGGGGAGCTGTTTTTT	CASGLVRLAGVTGELFF
TRBV6-5	TRBJ1-2	TRBD1	.	TGTGCCAGCAGGGGACAGAACTATGGCTACACCTTC	CASRGQNYGYTF
TRBV6-6	TRBJ2-3	TRBD2	.	TGTGCCAGCAGGGGACTAGCGGGGGGGGCGACAGATACGCAGTATTTT	CASRGLAGGATDTQYF
TRBV15	TRBJ1-4	TRBD1	.	TGTGCCACCAGCAGAGGGGGACAGGGTCAGGAAAAACTGTTTTTT	CATSRGGQGQEKLFF
TRBV6-5	TRBJ2-7	TRBD1	.	TGTGCCAGCAGTTACTCGGGACAGGGCTACGAGCAGTACTTC	CASSYSGQGYEQYF
TRBV5-6	TRBJ1-3	.	once	TGTGCCAGCAGCCCTCCCAGGGGCGCTGGAAACACCATATATTTT	CASSPPRGAGNTIYF
TRBV29-1	TRBJ1-2	.	.	TGCAGCGTCCAGCAGGGCGTCGCTGGCTACACCTTC	CSVQQGVAGYTF
TRBV2	TRBJ1-2	.	.	TGTGCCAGCAGTGTGTACAGGGTTTCTAACTATGGCTACACCTTC	CASSVYRVSNYGYTF
TRBV7-9	TRBJ1-1	TRBD1	.	TGTGCCAGCAGCGCTCCGGGACACAGGGGATTGGCTTTCTTT	CASSAPGHRGLAFF
TRBV6-1	TRBJ1-6	TRBD1	.	TGTGCCAGCAGTCGGACAGGGGGAGTAGATTCACCCCTCCACTTT	CASSRTGGVDSPLHF
TRBV4-2	TRBJ1-2	.	.	TGTGCCAGCAGCCAAAAAGTCGGGGGGGGGCTTGCTGGCTACACCTTC	CASSQKVGGGLAGYTF
TRBV27	TRBJ1-6	.	few	TGTGCCAGCCGCGGGGGGGGGTCGACCTATAATTCACCCCTCCACTTT	CASRGGGSTYNSPLHF
TRBV19	TRBJ1-4	.	.	TGTGCCAGTAGTATCCCCAGGGCAGGGGAAAAACTGTTTTTT	CASSIPRAGEKLFF
TRBV19	TRBJ2-3	TRBD2	.	TGTGCCAGCCGGGACTATGGGGTTACAGATACGCAGTATTTT	CASRDYGVTDTQYF
TRBV18	TRBJ2-7	TRBD1	once	TGTGCCAGCTCACCACGACAGGGGTCGTCCTACGAGCAGTACTTC	CASSPRQGSSYEQYF
TRBV30	TRBJ2-3	.	.	TGTGCCTGGAGAACTTCCCCCTCCTATAGCACAGATACGCAGTATTTT	CAWRTSPSYSTDTQYF
TRBV29-1	TRBJ2-5	TRBD1	.	TGCAGCGTTGGGGGACAGCTAGAGACCCAGTACTTC	CSVGGQLETQYF
TRBV4-2	TRBJ2-4	.	.	TGTGCCAGCAGCCAAGAGGGGAGGACTAACCGAGCCAAAAACATTCAGTACTTC	CASSQEGRTNRAKNIQYF